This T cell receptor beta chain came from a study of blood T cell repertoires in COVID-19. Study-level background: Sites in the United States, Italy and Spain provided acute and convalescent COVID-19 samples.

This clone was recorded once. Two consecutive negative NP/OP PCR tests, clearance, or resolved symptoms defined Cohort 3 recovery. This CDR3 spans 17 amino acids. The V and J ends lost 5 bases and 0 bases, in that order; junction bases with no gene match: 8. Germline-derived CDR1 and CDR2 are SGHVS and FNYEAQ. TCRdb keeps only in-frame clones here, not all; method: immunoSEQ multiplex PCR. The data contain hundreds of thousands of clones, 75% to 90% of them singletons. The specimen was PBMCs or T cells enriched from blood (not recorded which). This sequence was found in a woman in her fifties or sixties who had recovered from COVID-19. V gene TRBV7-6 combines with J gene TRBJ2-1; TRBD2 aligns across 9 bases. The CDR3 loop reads CASSRGTSLFSYNEQFF. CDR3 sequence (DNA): TGTGCCAGCAGCCGAGGGACTAGCCTCTTCTCCTACAATGAGCAGTTCTTC.